The entry below describes one T cell receptor beta chain. Which antigen it targets is not known. No much larger clonotype is one base removed from it; base qualities were not supplied. The sample belongs to a study of pediatric ulcerative colitis (dated by TCRdb to the late 2010s). A note on the overall study: Several ulcerative colitis patients had pancolitis and two had left-sided colitis, with histology consistent with ulcerative colitis in all. From 9 or 10 newly diagnosed, treatment-naive pediatric ulcerative colitis patients and a handful of non-IBD control children, paired blood and rectal samples were collected. By Pediatric Ulcerative Colitis Activity Index, a couple of patients had mild disease, several had moderate disease and three had acute severe colitis.

General conclusions and limits of the study: A couple of rectal CDR3 clonotypes turned up in every ulcerative colitis patient but in none of the controls. Features of the rectal repertoire distinguished controls, mild-moderate colitis patients and acute severe colitis patients, and in acute severe colitis, rectal diversity was reduced because of clonal expansions. Because repertoires came from total lymphocyte DNA, patterns in rare subsets such as regulatory T cells may not be reflected. With only a few individuals, the healthy control group was small. For technical reasons, substantially fewer templates were yielded by the blood samples of a couple of patients, and these blood samples were excluded from blood-rectal overlap analysis. Clonal overlap between a subject's own blood and rectum was significantly greater in ulcerative colitis patients than in controls, which suggests more T cell trafficking to inflamed tissue.

Rearranged CDR3 beta regions were amplified from genomic DNA with multiplex V and J primers using the immunoSEQ TRB Survey service. To keep sequencing depth equal across samples, survey-level depth of up to 500,000 reads per sample was applied. Libraries were purified, pooled and sequenced on Illumina technology. Per the source publication's procedure: immunoSEQ online tools were used for productive clonality, sample overlap, pairwise scatters, CDR3 beta length, V/D/J gene usage and productiveness. Calculated diversity was defined as the number of unique rearrangements divided by total templates, multiplied by 100, and Shannon and Simpson indices were computed as well. Principal component analysis used the R prcomp function and ggbiplot package on Z-score normalized data. Blood-rectal clonal overlap within each subject was quantified with Morisita's index. The table was pulled from immuneACCESS by TCRdb, which kept in-frame rearrangements only. Such tables lose some clones; where checked, under half of the loss comes from unresolved V genes, and the rest has no known cause. Clonal size and the V and J genes are those of that table, whereas D and trimming came from the DNA. This sample is represented by around 68,000 clones; over 65% of them were singletons. The biggest ten clones account for around 4.9% of the sample.

No immunosuppressive medication had been given to the ulcerative colitis patients before the diagnostic colonoscopy. A blood sample was drawn at the time of the colonoscopy. The Wizard kit (Promega) was used to extract genomic DNA from the blood and intestinal samples. Between the V and J ends, shortened by 5 bases and 1 base respectively, the junction contains 14 bases. Reading the germline V gene gives CDR1 SGHTA and CDR2 FQGTGA. The cysteine opens and the phenylalanine closes a CDR3 of 15 amino acids. Only the CDR3 portion is preserved as DNA: 45 bases, with reading frame beginning at the first base.

The V gene is TRBV7-3 and the J gene is TRBJ2-5; no D gene can be assigned with confidence. This receptor was obtained from a boy between 10 and 17 years old with moderate ulcerative colitis. The sequenced sample was blood. The sequence in DNA is TGTGCCAGCAGCGTGGCCGGCGGCCCCCAAGAGACCCAGTACTTC. Translated, it reads CASSVAGGPQETQYF.